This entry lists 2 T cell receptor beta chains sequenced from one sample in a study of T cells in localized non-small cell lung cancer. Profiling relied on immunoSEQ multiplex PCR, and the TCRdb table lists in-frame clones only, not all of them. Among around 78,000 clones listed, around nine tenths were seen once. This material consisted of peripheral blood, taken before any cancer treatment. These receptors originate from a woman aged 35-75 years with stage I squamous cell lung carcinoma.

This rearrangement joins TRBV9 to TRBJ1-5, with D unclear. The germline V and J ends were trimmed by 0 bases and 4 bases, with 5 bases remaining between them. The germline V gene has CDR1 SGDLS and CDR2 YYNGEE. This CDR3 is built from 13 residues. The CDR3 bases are TGTGCCAGCAGCGTAGAGGTTAATCAGCCCCAGCATTTT. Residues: CASSVEVNQPQHF. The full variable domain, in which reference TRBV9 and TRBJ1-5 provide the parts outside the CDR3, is DSGVTQTPKHLITATGQRVTLRCSPRSGDLSVYWYQQSLDQGLQFLIQYYNGEERAKGNILERFSAQQFPDLHSELNLSSLELGDSALYFCASSVEVNQPQHFGDGTRLSIL.

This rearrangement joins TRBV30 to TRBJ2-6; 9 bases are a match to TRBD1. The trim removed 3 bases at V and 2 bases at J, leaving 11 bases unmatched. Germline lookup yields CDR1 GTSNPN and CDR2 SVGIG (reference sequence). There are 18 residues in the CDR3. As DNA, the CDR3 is TGTGCCTGGAGGGAAACAGGGGGCTGGATAACTGGGGCCAACGTCCTGACTTTC. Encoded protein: CAWRETGGWITGANVLTF.